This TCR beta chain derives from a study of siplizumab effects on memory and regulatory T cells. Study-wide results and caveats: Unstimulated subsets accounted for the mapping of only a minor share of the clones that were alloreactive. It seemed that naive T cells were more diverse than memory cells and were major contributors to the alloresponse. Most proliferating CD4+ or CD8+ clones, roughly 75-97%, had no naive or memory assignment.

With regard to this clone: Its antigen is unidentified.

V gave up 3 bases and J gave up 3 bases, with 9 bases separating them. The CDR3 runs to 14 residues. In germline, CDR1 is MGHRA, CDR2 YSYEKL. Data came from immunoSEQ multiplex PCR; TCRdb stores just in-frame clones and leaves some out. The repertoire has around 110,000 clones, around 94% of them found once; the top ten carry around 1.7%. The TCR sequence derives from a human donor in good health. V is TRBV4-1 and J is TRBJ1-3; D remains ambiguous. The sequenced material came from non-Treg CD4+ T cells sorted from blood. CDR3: CASSQRESGNTIYF. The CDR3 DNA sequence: TGCGCCAGCAGCCAGAGGGAAAGTGGAAACACCATATATTTT.